This TCR beta chain came from a study of yellow fever vaccine responses in identical twins. As concerns this clonotype: Its target is unknown.

Study-level points and caveats: Each twin's T cell response to the vaccine was reported to look partly convergent and partly personalized.

TCRdb used MiXCR to reprocess the RT-PCR reads, holding one entry per CDR3 protein. The table lists roughly 3,600 distinct CDR3 sequences, around 87% of them singletons. The sequence came from a woman aged 18-30 years who received the yellow fever vaccine. The starting material was T cells from blood (PBMCs), unsorted or a sorted subset (not recorded which), obtained before or after yellow fever vaccination (not recorded which).

Written as DNA, the CDR3 is TGCGCCAGCAGCTTGTTGCAGGGGGAAGAGACCCAGTACTTC. Translating gives CASSLLQGEETQYF. The rearrangement links TRBV5-1 to TRBJ2-5; 7 nucleotides match TRBD1. Trimming took 1 base from V and 3 from J; bases not matched to a gene: 3. Germline CDR1 and CDR2: SGHRS and YFSETQ. CDR3 length: 14 amino acids.